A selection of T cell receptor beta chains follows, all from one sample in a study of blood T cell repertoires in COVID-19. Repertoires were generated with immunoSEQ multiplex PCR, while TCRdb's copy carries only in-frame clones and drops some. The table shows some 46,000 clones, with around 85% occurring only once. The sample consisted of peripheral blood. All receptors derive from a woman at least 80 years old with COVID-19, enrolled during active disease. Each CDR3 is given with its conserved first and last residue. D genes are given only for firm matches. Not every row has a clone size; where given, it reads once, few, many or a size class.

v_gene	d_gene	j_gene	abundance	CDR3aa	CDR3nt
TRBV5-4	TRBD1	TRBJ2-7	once	CASSLGQGAYEQYF	TGTGCCAGCAGCTTAGGACAGGGGGCCTACGAGCAGTACTTC
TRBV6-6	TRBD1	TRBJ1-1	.	CASSPTTGDAFF	TGTGCCAGCAGTCCGACGACAGGGGACGCTTTCTTT
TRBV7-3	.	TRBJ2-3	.	CASSLRVRESTDTQYF	TGTGCCAGCAGCTTACGTGTCCGGGAAAGCACAGATACGCAGTATTTT
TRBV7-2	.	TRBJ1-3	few	CASSLERGSGNTIYF	TGTGCCAGCAGCTTAGAACGAGGGTCAGGAAACACCATATATTTT
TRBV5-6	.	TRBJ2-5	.	CASSLGGGRETQYF	TGTGCCAGCAGCTTAGGGGGGGGCCGAGAGACCCAGTACTTC
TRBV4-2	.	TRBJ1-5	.	CASSQESSRVSSNQPQHF	TGTGCCAGCAGCCAAGAATCTTCCAGGGTAAGCAGCAATCAGCCCCAGCATTTT
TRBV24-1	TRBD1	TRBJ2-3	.	CATSDPTGGTDTQYF	TGTGCCACCAGTGATCCCACAGGGGGGACAGATACGCAGTATTTT
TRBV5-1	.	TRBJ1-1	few	CASSTGQTYEAFF	TGCGCCAGCAGCACCGGACAGACTTATGAAGCTTTCTTT
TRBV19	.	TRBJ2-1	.	CASSVDGSYNEQFF	TGTGCCAGTAGTGTAGACGGCTCCTACAATGAGCAGTTCTTC
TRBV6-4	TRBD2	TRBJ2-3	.	CASSEGLDTDTQYF	TGTGCCAGCAGTGAAGGACTAGATACAGATACGCAGTATTTT
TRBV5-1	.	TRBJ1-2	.	CASSLKENYGYTF	TGCGCCAGCAGCTTGAAGGAGAACTATGGCTACACCTTC
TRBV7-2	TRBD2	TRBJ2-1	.	CASSHPGLAGGNEQFF	TGTGCCAGCAGTCACCCAGGACTAGCGGGAGGCAATGAGCAGTTCTTC
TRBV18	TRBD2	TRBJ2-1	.	CASSPSLAGGDNEQFF	TGTGCCAGCTCACCGTCCTTAGCGGGAGGGGACAATGAGCAGTTCTTC
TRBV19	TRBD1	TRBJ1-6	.	CASSIGGDSSNSPLHF	TGTGCCAGTAGTATAGGCGGGGACAGTTCAAATTCACCCCTCCACTTT
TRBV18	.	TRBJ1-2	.	CASSLEQNYGYTF	TGTGCCAGCTCACTCGAACAGAACTATGGCTACACCTTC
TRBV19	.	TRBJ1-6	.	CASSSLAGNNSPLHF	TGTGCCAGTAGTAGCTTGGCAGGGAATAATTCACCCCTCCACTTT
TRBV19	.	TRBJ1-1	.	CASGAGLGANTEAFF	TGTGCCAGTGGTGCCGGGTTGGGAGCGAACACTGAAGCTTTCTTT
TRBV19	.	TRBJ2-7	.	CASSMDDSFYEQYF	TGTGCCAGTAGTATGGATGACAGCTTCTACGAGCAGTACTTC
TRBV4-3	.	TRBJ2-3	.	CASSQASGTTTTDTQYF	TGCGCCAGCAGCCAAGCGTCTGGGACAACTACCACAGATACGCAGTATTTT
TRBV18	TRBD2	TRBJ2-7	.	CASSPRQRGGHEQYF	TGTGCCAGCTCACCACGCCAGCGGGGGGGACACGAGCAGTACTTC
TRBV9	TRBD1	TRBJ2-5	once	CASSVEIGQGAGETQYF	TGTGCCAGCAGCGTAGAGATAGGACAGGGGGCCGGAGAGACCCAGTACTTC
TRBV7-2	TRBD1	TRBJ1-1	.	CASSLAQGAHTEAFF	TGTGCCAGCAGCTTAGCGCAGGGGGCCCACACTGAAGCTTTCTTT
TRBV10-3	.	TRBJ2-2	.	CAISPKNTGELFF	TGTGCCATCAGTCCTAAGAACACCGGGGAGCTGTTTTTT
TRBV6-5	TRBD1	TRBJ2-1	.	CASSYGDREYNEQFF	TGTGCCAGCAGTTACGGAGACAGGGAGTACAATGAGCAGTTCTTC
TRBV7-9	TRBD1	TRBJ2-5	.	CASSFSTGLLETQYF	TGTGCCAGCAGCTTTTCGACAGGGTTGTTAGAGACCCAGTACTTC
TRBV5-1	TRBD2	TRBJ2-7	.	CASSLDTSGRIKTYEQYF	TGCGCCAGCAGCTTGGATACTAGCGGGAGGATCAAAACCTACGAGCAGTACTTC
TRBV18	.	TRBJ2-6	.	CASSPTVISGANVLTF	TGTGCCAGCTCACCTACAGTCATATCTGGGGCCAACGTCCTGACTTTC
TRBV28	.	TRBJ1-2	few	CASSSFWGDGYTF	TGTGCCAGCAGTTCCTTCTGGGGGGATGGCTACACCTTC
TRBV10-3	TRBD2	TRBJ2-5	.	CAIRAGVRETQYF	TGTGCCATCCGGGCGGGGGTGAGGGAGACCCAGTACTTC
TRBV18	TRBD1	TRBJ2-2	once	CASSPRATGNGELFF	TGTGCCAGCTCACCTCGGGCGACAGGGAACGGGGAGCTGTTTTTT
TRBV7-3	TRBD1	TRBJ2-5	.	CASSSGQRQETQYF	TGTGCCAGCAGCTCGGGACAGAGGCAAGAGACCCAGTACTTC
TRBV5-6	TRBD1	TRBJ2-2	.	CASSVGQGQNTGELFF	TGTGCCAGCAGCGTGGGACAGGGGCAGAACACCGGGGAGCTGTTTTTT
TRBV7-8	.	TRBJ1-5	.	CASSFDRPQPQHF	TGTGCCAGCAGCTTTGACAGACCTCAGCCCCAGCATTTT
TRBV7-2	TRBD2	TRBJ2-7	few	CASSLAASGASYEQYF	TGTGCCAGCAGCTTAGCAGCTAGCGGGGCCTCCTACGAGCAGTACTTC
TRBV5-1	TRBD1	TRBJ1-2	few	CASTTGNDYGYTF	TGCGCCAGCACGACAGGGAACGACTATGGCTACACCTTC
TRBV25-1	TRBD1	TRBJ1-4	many	CASSPMTGGNEKLFF	TGTGCCAGCAGTCCCATGACAGGGGGAAATGAAAAACTGTTTTTT
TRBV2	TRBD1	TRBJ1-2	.	CASSVTTGGYYGYTF	TGTGCCAGCAGTGTCACGACAGGGGGTTACTATGGCTACACCTTC
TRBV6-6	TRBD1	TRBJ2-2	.	CASSQLTGRDTGELFF	TGTGCCAGCAGTCAATTGACAGGGAGAGACACCGGGGAGCTGTTTTTT
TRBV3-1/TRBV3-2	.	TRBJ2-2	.	CASSQEPGTGGTGELFF	TGTGCCAGCAGCCAAGAACCAGGGACTGGTGGGACCGGGGAGCTGTTTTTT
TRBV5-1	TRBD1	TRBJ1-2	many	CASSSGQGTNYGYTF	TGCGCCAGCAGCTCAGGACAGGGTACTAACTATGGCTACACCTTC
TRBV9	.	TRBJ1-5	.	CASSVEGGNQPQHF	TGTGCCAGCAGCGTAGAGGGAGGGAATCAGCCCCAGCATTTT
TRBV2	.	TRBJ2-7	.	CASSGRLALRDYEQYF	TGTGCCAGCAGCGGCCGCTTAGCCCTCAGGGATTACGAGCAGTACTTC
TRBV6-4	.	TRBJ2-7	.	CASSDLRSRGLYEQYF	TGTGCCAGCAGTGACTTGAGGTCTCGGGGATTGTACGAGCAGTACTTC
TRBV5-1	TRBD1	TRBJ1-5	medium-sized	CANPTGDYSNQPQHF	TGCGCCAACCCCACAGGGGATTATAGCAATCAGCCCCAGCATTTT
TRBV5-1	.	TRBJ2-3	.	CASSLQTSTDTQYF	TGCGCCAGCAGCTTGCAGACTAGCACAGATACGCAGTATTTT
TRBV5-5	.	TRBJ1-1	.	CASSLGAGRLYTEAFF	TGTGCCAGCAGCCTGGGGGCGGGCCGACTTTACACTGAAGCTTTCTTT
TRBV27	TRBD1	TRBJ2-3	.	CASSLDRGYTDTQYF	TGTGCCAGCAGTTTGGACAGGGGGTATACAGATACGCAGTATTTT
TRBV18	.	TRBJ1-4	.	CASSPGQGEKLFF	TGTGCCAGCTCACCGGGACAAGGCGAAAAACTGTTTTTT
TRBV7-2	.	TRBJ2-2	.	CASSSSGGQVYTGELFF	TGTGCCAGCAGCAGTAGCGGGGGACAGGTTTACACCGGGGAGCTGTTTTTT